These 6 T cell receptor beta chains were sequenced from one sample in a study of post-analysis software for immune sequencing data. General study findings and limits: Roughly five TRBV segments were significantly more frequent in patients than in controls. TRBV5-6, TRBV5-1 and TRBV20-1 were among these segments.

Their antigens remain unidentified. Unique molecular identifiers featured in each of the TCR beta cDNA libraries. TCRdb fed the PCR reads into MiXCR, producing one record per CDR3 protein. Of hundreds of thousands of distinct CDR3 sequences listed, roughly 50% were seen once; the top ten hold approximately 4.2%. Sequencing input: blood. These receptors all stem from a girl aged 5 to 17 with multiple sclerosis.

V is TRBV3-1 and J is TRBJ2-1; D possibly matches TRBD1 or TRBD2 (5 bases each). Germline V gene sequence: CDR1 LGHDT, CDR2 YNNKEL (reference sequence). This CDR3 is 16 amino acids long. V was pared by 4 bases and J by 6 bases, with 19 bases between. The CDR3 protein is CASSLFGTTRGNEQFF. In nucleotides, the CDR3 is TGTGCCAGCAGCCTCTTTGGGACCACGAGGGGCAATGAGCAGTTCTTC.

This chain links TRBV7-3 with TRBJ2-1; D unclear. Trimming took off 3 bases at V and 7 bases at J, with 10 bases between the two ends. The germline V gene encodes CDR1 SGHTA and CDR2 FQGTGA. This CDR3 comprises 13 residues. CDR3 loop: CASSLSSRNEQFF. In DNA form, the CDR3 reads TGTGCCAGCAGCTTGAGCTCACGTAATGAGCAGTTCTTC. The full variable domain, in which reference TRBV7-3 and TRBJ2-1 provide the parts outside the CDR3, is GAGVSQTPSNKVTEKGKYVELRCDPISGHTALYWYRQSLGQGPEFLIYFQGTGAADDSGLPNDRFFAVRPEGSVSTLKIQRTERGDSAVYLCASSLSSRNEQFFGPGTRLTVL.

The gene calls are TRBV29-1 and TRBJ2-5, with D maybe TRBD2 (5 bases). V lost 7 bases, J lost 5 bases, and 8 bases lay in between. CDR1 is SQVTM, CDR2 ANQGSEA, per germline. The CDR3 is 10 amino acids. The CDR3 bases are TGCAGCGGGGGAGCGGAGACCCAGTACTTC. It specifies CSGGAETQYF.

Comment on this clonotype: At one end the junction does not follow the germline gene, possibly because of a read error. The rearrangement uses TRBV15 and TRBJ2-7; D is possibly TRBD1 (5 bases). This CDR3 has 15 amino acids. Germline CDR1 LNHNV, CDR2 YYDKDF (reference sequence). CDR3 DNA sequence: TGTACCACCAGCAGAGTCAGGGAAGGCTCCTACGAGCAGTACTTC. Amino acids: CTTSRVREGSYEQYF.

This chain connects TRBV15 to TRBJ2-7, with TRBD1 as a possible D gene (6 bases). V lost 3 bases and J lost 3, with 15 bases in between. Germline V CDR1 and CDR2: LNHNV, YYDKDF (reference sequence). The CDR3 is made up of 15 amino acids. Written as DNA, the CDR3 is TGTGCCACCAGCAGGTCGCCAGGGGCAGACTACGAGCAGTACTTC. It specifies CATSRSPGADYEQYF.

This chain joins TRBV3-1 and TRBJ2-5; D ambiguous. Looked up from germline, CDR1 is LGHDT and CDR2 is YNNKEL (reference sequence). The CDR3 contains 15 residues. Trimming took off 0 bases at V and 1 base at J, with 9 bases between the two ends. The CDR3 is CASSQDVVPQETQYF. The DNA for the CDR3 is TGTGCCAGCAGCCAAGATGTGGTGCCCCAAGAGACCCAGTACTTC.